The subject of this entry is one T cell receptor (beta chain). The CDR3 is made up of 14 amino acids. Trimming took off 4 bases at V and 0 bases at J, with 11 bases between the two ends. Germline V gene lookup returns CDR1 SGHKS and CDR2 YYEKEE (reference sequence). Some clones are missing from TCRdb's copy, which holds only in-frame ones; the method was immunoSEQ multiplex PCR. Here the sample spans 400,000 to 450,000 clones, about nine tenths being singletons. This specimen comes from a study of Ad26.COV2.S vaccination and SARS-CoV-2 variants. In the study overall: Into the muscle, Ad26.COV2.S was dosed once or twice, 56 days apart.

The sample's treatment: about 20 received Ad26.COV2.S at low or high dose, single or two shots; roughly five received placebo; per-sample allocation not given. Specimen acquisition occurred on day 63 following the initial vaccine or placebo injection. The study used a vaccine consisting of an Ad26 vector that expressed Wuhan-strain SARS-CoV-2 spike. This TCR was recovered from a person aged 18-65 years who received the Ad26.COV2.S COVID-19 vaccine or a placebo. The chain links TRBV5-5 to TRBJ2-7; D may be TRBD1 (5 bases). The sample in question was peripheral blood, obtained in a trial of Ad26.COV2.S vaccine versus placebo. The CDR3 nucleotides are TGTGCCAGCAGCGATTCAGGGATCTCCTACGAGCAGTACTTC. Its protein is CASSDSGISYEQYF. Full variable domain (outside the CDR3, taken from reference TRBV5-5 and TRBJ2-7): DAGVTQSPTHLIKTRGQQVTLRCSPISGHKSVSWYQQVLGQGPQFIFQYYEKEERGRGNFPDRFSARQFPNYSSELNVNALLLGDSALYLCASSDSGISYEQYFGPGTRLTVT.